This T cell receptor beta chain emerged from a study of T cell responses to AZD1222 COVID-19 vaccine. Study-level findings and limits: Spike-specific TCR breadth and depth rose after two AZD1222 doses. Sampling captured repertoires only after the peak T cell response. Just six people given AZD1222 tested seropositive at baseline.

The assay was immunoSEQ multiplex PCR, and TCRdb's table has in-frame clones only and misses some. The sample records 110,000 to 150,000 clones, 90% to 95% being singletons. V dropped 3 bases and J dropped 8 bases, with 14 bases sitting between them. The germline V gene has CDR1 SGHRS and CDR2 YFSETQ. The CDR3 covers 13 residues. To note about this clone: Its cognate antigen is unknown.

The receptor's source is an adult who had recovered from COVID-19. This chain links TRBV5-1 with TRBJ1-2; D not resolved. The sample in question was peripheral blood, obtained after recovery from COVID-19. This CDR3 is CASSSRPGEGYTF. CDR3 DNA sequence: TGCGCCAGCAGCTCCCGCCCCGGGGAAGGCTACACCTTC. Full variable domain (rest looked up from reference TRBV5-1 and TRBJ1-2): KAGVTQTPRYLIKTRGQQVTLSCSPISGHRSVSWYQQTPGQGLQFLFEYFSETQRNKGNFPGRFSGRQFSNSRSEMNVSTLELGDSALYLCASSSRPGEGYTFGSGTRLTVV.